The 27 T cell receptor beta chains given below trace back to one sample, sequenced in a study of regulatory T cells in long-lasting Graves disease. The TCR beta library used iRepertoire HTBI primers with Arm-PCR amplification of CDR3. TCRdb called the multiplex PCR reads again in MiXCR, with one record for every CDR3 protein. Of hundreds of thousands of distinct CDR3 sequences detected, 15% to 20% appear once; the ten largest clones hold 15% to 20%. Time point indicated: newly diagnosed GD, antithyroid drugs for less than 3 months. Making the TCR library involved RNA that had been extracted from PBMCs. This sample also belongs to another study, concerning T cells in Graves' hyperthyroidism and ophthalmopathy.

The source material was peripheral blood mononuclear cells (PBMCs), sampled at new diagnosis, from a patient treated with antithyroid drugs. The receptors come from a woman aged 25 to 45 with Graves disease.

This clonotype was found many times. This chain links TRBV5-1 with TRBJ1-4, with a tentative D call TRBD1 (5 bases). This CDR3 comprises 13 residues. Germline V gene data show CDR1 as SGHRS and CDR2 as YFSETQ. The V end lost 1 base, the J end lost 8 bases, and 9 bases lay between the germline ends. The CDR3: CASSLWGVEKLFF. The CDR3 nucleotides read TGCGCCAGCAGCTTGTGGGGGGTCGAAAAACTGTTTTTT.

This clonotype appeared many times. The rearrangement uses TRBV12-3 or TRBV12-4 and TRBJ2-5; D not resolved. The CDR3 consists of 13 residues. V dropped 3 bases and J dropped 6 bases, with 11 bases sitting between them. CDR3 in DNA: TGTGCCAGCAGTTTCCCTCCTATGAAGACCCAGTACTTC. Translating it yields CASSFPPMKTQYF.

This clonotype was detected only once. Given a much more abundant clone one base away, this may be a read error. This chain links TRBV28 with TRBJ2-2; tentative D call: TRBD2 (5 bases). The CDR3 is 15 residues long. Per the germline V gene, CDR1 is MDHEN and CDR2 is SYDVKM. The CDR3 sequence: CASSPSWGWAGELLF. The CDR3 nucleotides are TGTGCCAGCAGCCCTTCTTGGGGATGGGCCGGGGAGCTGCTTTTT.

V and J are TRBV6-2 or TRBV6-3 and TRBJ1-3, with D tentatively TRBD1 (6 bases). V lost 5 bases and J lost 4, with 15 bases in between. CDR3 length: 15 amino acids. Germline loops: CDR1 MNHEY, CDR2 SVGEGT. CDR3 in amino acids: CASSVEGTIGNTIYF. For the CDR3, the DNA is TGTGCCAGCAGTGTCGAGGGGACAATCGGAAACACCATATATTTT.

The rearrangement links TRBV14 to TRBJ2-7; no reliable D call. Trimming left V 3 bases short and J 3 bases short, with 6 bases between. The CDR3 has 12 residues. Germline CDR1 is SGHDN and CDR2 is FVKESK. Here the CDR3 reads CASSHGVYEQYF. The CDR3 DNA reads TGTGCCAGCAGCCACGGCGTCTACGAGCAGTACTTC.

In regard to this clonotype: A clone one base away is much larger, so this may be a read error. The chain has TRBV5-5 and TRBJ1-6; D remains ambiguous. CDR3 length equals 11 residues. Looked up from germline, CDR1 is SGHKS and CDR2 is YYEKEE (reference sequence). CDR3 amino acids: CTSSLDTSLHF. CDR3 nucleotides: TGTACCAGCAGCTTGGATACTTCCCTCCACTTT.

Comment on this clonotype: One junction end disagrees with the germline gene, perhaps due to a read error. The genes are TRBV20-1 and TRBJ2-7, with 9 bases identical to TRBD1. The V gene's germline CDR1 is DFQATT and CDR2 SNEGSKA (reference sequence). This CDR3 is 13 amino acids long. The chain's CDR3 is CGAGRDREYEQYF. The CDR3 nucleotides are TGCGGTGCTGGCCGGGACAGGGAATACGAGCAGTACTTC.

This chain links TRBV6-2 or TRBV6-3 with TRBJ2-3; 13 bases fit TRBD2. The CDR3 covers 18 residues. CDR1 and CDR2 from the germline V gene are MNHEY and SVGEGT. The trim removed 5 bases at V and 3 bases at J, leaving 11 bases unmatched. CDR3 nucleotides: TGTGCCAGCAGTGAAGGACTAGCGGGAGTGTATGTTACAGATACGCAGTATTTT. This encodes CASSEGLAGVYVTDTQYF.

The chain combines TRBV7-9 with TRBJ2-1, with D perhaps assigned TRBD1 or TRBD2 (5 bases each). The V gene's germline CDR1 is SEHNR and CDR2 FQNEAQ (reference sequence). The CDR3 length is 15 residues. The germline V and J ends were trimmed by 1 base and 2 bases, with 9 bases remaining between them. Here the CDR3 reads CASSLGDVAYNEQFF. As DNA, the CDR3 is TGTGCCAGCAGCTTAGGGGACGTTGCCTACAATGAGCAGTTCTTC.

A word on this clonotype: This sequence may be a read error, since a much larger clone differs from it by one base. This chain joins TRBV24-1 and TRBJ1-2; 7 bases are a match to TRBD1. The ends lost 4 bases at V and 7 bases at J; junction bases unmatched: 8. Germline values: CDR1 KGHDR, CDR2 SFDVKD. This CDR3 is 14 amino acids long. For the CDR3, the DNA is TGTGCCACCAGTGACCGCCCGACAGGGACTGGCTACACCTTC. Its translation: CATSDRPTGTGYTF.

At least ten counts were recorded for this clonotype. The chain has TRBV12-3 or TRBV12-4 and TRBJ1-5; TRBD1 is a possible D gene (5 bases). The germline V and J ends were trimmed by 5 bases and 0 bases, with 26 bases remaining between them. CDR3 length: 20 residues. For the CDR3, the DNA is TGTGCCAGCAGTCCTCGAGGGGCCCACACTAAGAGCTATAGCAATCAGCCCCAGCATTTT. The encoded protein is CASSPRGAHTKSYSNQPQHF.

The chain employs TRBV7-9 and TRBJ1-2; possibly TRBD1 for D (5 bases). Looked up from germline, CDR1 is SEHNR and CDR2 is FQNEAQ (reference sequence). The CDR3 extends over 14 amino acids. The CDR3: CAWGGGALNYGYTF. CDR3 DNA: TGTGCTTGGGGGGGAGGGGCGTTGAACTATGGCTACACCTTC.

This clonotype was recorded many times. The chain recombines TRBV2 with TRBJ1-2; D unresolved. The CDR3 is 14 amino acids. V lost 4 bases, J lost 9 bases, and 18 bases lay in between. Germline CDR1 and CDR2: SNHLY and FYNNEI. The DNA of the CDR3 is TGTGCCAGCAGTGTTTCGGCCGTAACTATTAGCTACACCTTC. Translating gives CASSVSAVTISYTF.

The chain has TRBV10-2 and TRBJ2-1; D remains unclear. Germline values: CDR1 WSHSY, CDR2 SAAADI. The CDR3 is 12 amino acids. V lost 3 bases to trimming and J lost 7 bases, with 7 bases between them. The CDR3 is CASSDRKNEQFF. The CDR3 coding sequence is TGCGCCAGCAGTGATAGGAAGAATGAGCAGTTCTTC.

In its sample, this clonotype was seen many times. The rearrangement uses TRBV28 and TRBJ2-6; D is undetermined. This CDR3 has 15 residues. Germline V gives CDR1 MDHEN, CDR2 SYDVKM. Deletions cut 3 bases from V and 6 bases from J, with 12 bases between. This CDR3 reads CASSFRQVQANVLTF. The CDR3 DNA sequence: TGTGCCAGCAGTTTCCGGCAGGTTCAGGCCAACGTCCTGACTTTC.

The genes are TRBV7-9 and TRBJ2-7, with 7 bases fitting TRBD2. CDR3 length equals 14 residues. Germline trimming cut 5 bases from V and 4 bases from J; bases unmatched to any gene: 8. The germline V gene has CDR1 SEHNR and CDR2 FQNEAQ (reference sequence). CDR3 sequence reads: CASSLGLGMYEQYF. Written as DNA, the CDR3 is TGTGCCAGCAGCCTCGGACTAGGAATGTACGAGCAGTACTTC.

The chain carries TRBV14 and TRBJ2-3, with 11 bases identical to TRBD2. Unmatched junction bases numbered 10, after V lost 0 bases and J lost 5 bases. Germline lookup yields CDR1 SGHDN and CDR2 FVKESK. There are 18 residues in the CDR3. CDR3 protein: CASSQDGSLAGAGDTQYF. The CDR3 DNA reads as TGTGCCAGCAGCCAAGACGGCTCACTAGCGGGGGCGGGAGATACGCAGTATTTT. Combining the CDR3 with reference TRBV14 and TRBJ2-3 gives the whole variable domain EAGVTQFPSHSVIEKGQTVTLRCDPISGHDNLYWYRRVMGKEIKFLLHFVKESKQDESGMPNNRFLAERTGGTYSTLKVQPAELEDSGVYFCASSQDGSLAGAGDTQYFGPGTRLTVL.

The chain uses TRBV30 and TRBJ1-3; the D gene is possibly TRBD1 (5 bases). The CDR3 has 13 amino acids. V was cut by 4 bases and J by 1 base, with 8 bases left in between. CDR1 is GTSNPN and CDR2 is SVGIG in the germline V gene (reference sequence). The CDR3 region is CAWTGLSGNTIYF. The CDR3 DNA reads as TGTGCCTGGACGGGGCTTTCTGGAAACACCATATATTTT.

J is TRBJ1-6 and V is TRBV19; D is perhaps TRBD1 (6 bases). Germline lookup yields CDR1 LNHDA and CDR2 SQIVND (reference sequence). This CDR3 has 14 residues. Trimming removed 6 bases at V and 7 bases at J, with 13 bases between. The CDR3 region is CASRADSKNSPLHF. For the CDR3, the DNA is TGTGCCAGTAGAGCGGACAGCAAAAATTCACCCCTCCACTTT.

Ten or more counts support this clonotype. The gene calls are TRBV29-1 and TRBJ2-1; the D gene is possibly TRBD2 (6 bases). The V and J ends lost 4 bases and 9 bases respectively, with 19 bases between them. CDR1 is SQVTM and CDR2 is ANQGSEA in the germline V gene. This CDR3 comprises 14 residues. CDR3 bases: TGCAGCGTTGGGCAGGCGGGAATATGGGGTGAGCAGTTCTTC. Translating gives CSVGQAGIWGEQFF.

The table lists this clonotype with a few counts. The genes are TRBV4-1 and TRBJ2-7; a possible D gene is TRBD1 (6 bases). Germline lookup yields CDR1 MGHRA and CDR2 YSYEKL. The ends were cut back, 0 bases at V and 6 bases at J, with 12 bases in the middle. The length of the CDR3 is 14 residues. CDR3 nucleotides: TGCGCCAGCAGCCAAGACGAACAGGGCGGCGAGCAGTACTTC. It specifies CASSQDEQGGEQYF.

The CDR3 spells CASRSDLGGTQYF. In DNA, the CDR3 is TGTGCCAGCAGAAGCGACCTTGGAGGGACCCAGTACTTC. The J gene is TRBJ2-5, the V gene TRBV2, with a tentative D call TRBD2 (5 bases). Trimming shortened V by 6 bases and J by 7 bases, and 15 bases separated the two germline ends. The CDR3 runs to 13 residues. Germline V CDR1 and CDR2: SNHLY, FYNNEI.

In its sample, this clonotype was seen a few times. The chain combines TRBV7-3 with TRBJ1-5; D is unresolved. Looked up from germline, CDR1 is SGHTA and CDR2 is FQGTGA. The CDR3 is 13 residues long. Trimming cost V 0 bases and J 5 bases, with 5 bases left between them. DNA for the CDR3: TGTGCCAGCAGCTTAACGTATGATCAGCCCCAGCATTTT. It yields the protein CASSLTYDQPQHF. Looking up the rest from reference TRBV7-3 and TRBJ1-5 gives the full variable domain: GAGVSQTPSNKVTEKGKYVELRCDPISGHTALYWYRQSLGQGPEFLIYFQGTGAADDSGLPNDRFFAVRPEGSVSTLKIQRTERGDSAVYLCASSLTYDQPQHFGDGTRLSIL.

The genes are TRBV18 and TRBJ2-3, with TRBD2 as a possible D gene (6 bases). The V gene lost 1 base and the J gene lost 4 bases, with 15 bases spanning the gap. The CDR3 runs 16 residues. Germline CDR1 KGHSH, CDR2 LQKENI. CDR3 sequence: CASSPRGLLSPDTQYF. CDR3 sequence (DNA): TGTGCCAGCTCACCACGGGGACTTCTGAGCCCAGATACGCAGTATTTT.

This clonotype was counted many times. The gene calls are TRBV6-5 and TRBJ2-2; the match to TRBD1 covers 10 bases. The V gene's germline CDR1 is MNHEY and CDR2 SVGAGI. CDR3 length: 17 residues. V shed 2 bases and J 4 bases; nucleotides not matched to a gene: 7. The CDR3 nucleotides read TGTGCCAGCAGTTACCAGTGGGGGGACAGGGGCACCGGGGAGCTGTTTTTT. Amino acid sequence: CASSYQWGDRGTGELFF.

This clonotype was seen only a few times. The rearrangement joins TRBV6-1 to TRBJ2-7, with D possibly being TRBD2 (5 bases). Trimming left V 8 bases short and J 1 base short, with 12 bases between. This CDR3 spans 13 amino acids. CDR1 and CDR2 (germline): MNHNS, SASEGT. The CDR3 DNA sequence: TGTGCCAGCCGGGGTCTCCTATCCTACGAGCAGTACTTC. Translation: CASRGLLSYEQYF.

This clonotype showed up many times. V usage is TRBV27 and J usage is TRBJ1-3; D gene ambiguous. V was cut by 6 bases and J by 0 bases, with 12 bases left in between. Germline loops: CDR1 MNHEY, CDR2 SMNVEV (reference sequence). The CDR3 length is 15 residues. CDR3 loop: CASRNPRSSGNTIYF. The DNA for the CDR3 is TGTGCCAGCAGGAACCCTCGCAGCTCTGGAAACACCATATATTTT.